The 9 T cell receptor beta chains below all came from one sample that was sequenced in a study of T-cell reconstitution after alpha-beta-depleted transplantation in children. TCRbeta library preparation incorporated unique molecular identifiers. TCRdb independently ran MiXCR on the PCR reads; one entry per CDR3 protein. The sample consists of about 370,000 distinct CDR3 sequences, 20% of them appearing once. The sample here was PBMCs from the stem cell graft donor, taken from the stem cell graft. These receptors originate from a human donor who donated a stem cell graft to a child with acute myeloid leukemia.

The chain carries TRBV12-3 or TRBV12-4 and TRBJ2-3; 7 nucleotides line up with TRBD1. The CDR3 loop spans 15 amino acids. The V segment lost 5 bases and the J segment 0 bases; nucleotides outside the gene matches: 5. Written as DNA, the CDR3 is TGTGCCAGCAGTCCCCGGGACAGTAGCACAGATACGCAGTATTTT. Its protein product is CASSPRDSSTDTQYF.

Details on this clonotype: This sequence may be a read error, since a much larger clone differs from it by one base. This rearrangement joins TRBV15 to TRBJ1-5; D perhaps matches TRBD1 (5 bases). The CDR3 runs to 17 residues. Trimming removed 4 bases at V and 1 base at J, with 17 bases between. CDR1 and CDR2 from the germline V gene are LNHNV and YYDKDF (reference sequence). CDR3 bases: TGTGCCACCAGCAAAAAGCGGCGGGGCGCGAGCAATCAGCCCCAGCATTTT. It is translated as CATSKKRRGASNQPQHF. Using reference TRBV15 and TRBJ1-5 for the parts outside the CDR3, the full variable domain is DAMVIQNPRYQVTQFGKPVTLSCSQTLNHNVMYWYQQKSSQAPKLLFHYYDKDFNNEADTPDNFQSRRPNTSFCFLDIRSPGLGDTAMYLCATSKKRRGASNQPQHFGDGTRLSIL.

This clonotype came up a few times. The chain links TRBV6-1 to TRBJ2-1; 7 bases fit TRBD2. In germline, CDR1 is MNHNS, CDR2 SASEGT. This CDR3 has 17 amino acids. J gave up 6 bases and V 6 bases, and 17 bases lay outside the gene matches. CDR3 nucleotide sequence: TGTGCCAGCAGGCCTTCGGGCGGGAGTTCTCGCTTCAATGAGCAGTTCTTC. Protein: CASRPSGGSSRFNEQFF.

Notes on this clonotype: The conserved closing phenylalanine or tryptophan is absent in this CDR3, likely reflecting a read error. CDR3 loop: CASSPHRARYGYTS. In nucleotides, the CDR3 is TGTGCCAGCAGCCCCCACAGAGCGCGCTATGGCTACACCTCC. The chain is built from TRBV12-3 or TRBV12-4 and TRBJ1-2; D uncertain. V was pared by 6 bases and J by 4 bases, with 15 bases between. CDR3 length equals 14 residues.

The chain is built from TRBV2 and TRBJ2-6; 8 bases line up with TRBD1. Germline V gives CDR1 SNHLY, CDR2 FYNNEI. Trimming took 5 bases from V and 0 from J; bases not matched to a gene: 12. The CDR3 is 19 amino acids. The CDR3 nucleotides read TGTGCCAGCAGTTTCCTCCAGGGGGCTTTGGTCTCTGGGGCCAACGTCCTGACTTTC. It encodes CASSFLQGALVSGANVLTF. Using reference TRBV2 and TRBJ2-6 for the parts outside the CDR3, the full variable domain is EPEVTQTPSHQVTQMGQEVILRCVPISNHLYFYWYRQILGQKVEFLVSFYNNEISEKSEIFDDQFSVERPDGSNFTLKIRSTKLEDSAMYFCASSFLQGALVSGANVLTFGAGSRLTVL.

This clonotype was counted a single time. This chain connects TRBV24-1 to TRBJ2-5; 7 bases align to TRBD2. Trimming cost V 3 bases and J 5 bases; bases outside gene matches: 8. The CDR3 covers 15 residues. Germline V lookup: CDR1 KGHDR, CDR2 SFDVKD. The CDR3 reads CATSDTREAGETQYF. CDR3 DNA sequence: TGTGCCACCAGTGATACCCGGGAGGCTGGGGAGACCCAGTACTTC.

This clonotype was counted only a few times. The rearrangement uses TRBV7-2 and TRBJ1-2, with unresolved D. The germline V gene has CDR1 SGHTA and CDR2 FQGNSA. V was shortened by 3 bases and J by 8 bases, with 13 bases between the two germline ends. This CDR3 has 13 residues. The CDR3 region has the DNA TGTGCCAGCAGCTTTTGGGAGCTAGAGGGCTACACCTTC. It yields the protein CASSFWELEGYTF.

This clonotype was counted many times. V and J are TRBV13 and TRBJ2-7; TRBD2 matches at 11 bases. The CDR3 covers 18 residues. CDR1 and CDR2 (germline): PRHDT, FYEKMQ (reference sequence). The V segment lost 0 bases and the J segment 4 bases; nucleotides outside the gene matches: 11. The CDR3 DNA sequence: TGTGCCAGCAGCTTAGGCCTTGCCCTACTAGCGGGAGCTTACGAGCAGTACTTC. Translation: CASSLGLALLAGAYEQYF.

The J gene is TRBJ2-2, the V gene TRBV2, with D unresolved. V dropped 6 bases and J dropped 0 bases, with 8 bases sitting between them. The CDR3 totals 14 residues. Germline values: CDR1 SNHLY, CDR2 FYNNEI. CDR3 sequence: CASRTSANTGELFF. Written as DNA, the CDR3 is TGTGCCAGCAGGACAAGCGCGAACACCGGGGAGCTGTTTTTT.